This T cell receptor (beta chain) was obtained from a study of shared clonotypes between healthy human individuals. The repertoire was sequenced with immunoSEQ multiplex PCR; TCRdb's copy has only in-frame clones and lacks some. The sample shows 1,500,000 or so clones, about 98.5% of them seen only once. With 0 bases removed from V and 4 bases from J, the gap between germline ends came to 17 bases. There are 16 residues in the CDR3. The germline CDR1 and CDR2 sequences are SGHRS and YFSETQ. The sample comprised naive CD4+ T cells sorted from blood. The subset: CD45RA+ positively selected. The chain combines TRBV5-1 with TRBJ2-7, with D possibly matching TRBD1 (6 bases). This clonotype originated in a man aged 30-40 years in good health. The CDR3, as DNA: TGCGCCAGCAGCTTGGGTGACGGAAAAGGGGGTTACGAGCAGTACTTC. Protein: CASSLGDGKGGYEQYF.